The 17 T cell receptor beta chains below all came from one sample that was sequenced in a study of beta chain features in type 1 diabetes (dated by TCRdb to 2016 to 2018). Libraries were constructed by the immunoSEQ multiplex PCR assay. All of the isolated RNA was reverse transcribed with the High Capacity cDNA Reverse Transcription Kit, so expressed TCRB transcripts were sequenced. As stored in TCRdb, this immuneACCESS dataset retains in-frame rearrangements with V and J assigned. A fraction of the clones does not appear; measured against another copy, unresolved V genes explain less than half of the discrepancy, and the remainder lacks a known reason. The sample table contains 150,000 to 160,000 clones; only one count was recorded for 8.5% to 14% of them. The leading ten clones occupy roughly 2% of the sample. The source material was central memory CD4+ T cells from blood. The receptors derive from a man younger than 30 in good health.

In its sample, this clone was seen a few times. The rearrangement joins TRBV7-2 to TRBJ1-1; 9 bases are a match to TRBD1. This CDR3 has 16 residues. Trimming removed 5 bases from V and 5 bases from J; junction bases left unmatched: 12. In germline, CDR1 is SGHTA, CDR2 FQGNSA. The CDR3 sequence: CASSHGTGLVGTEAFF. The CDR3 bases are TGTGCCAGCAGCCACGGGACAGGGCTGGTCGGGACTGAAGCTTTCTTT.

The CDR3 bases are TGTGCCAGCAGCTTCGGACAGGCCAACTACGAGCAGTACTTC. It translates to CASSFGQANYEQYF. The chain has TRBV5-4 and TRBJ2-7; 7 bases agree with TRBD1. CDR3 length equals 14 residues. The germline gives CDR1 SGHNT, CDR2 YYREEE (reference sequence). Losses at the gene ends were 2 bases for V and 3 bases for J; bases not matched to a gene: 5.

This clone occurred many times. This sequence joins TRBV5-1 and TRBJ2-2; D uncertain. Trimming stripped 5 bases from V and 0 bases from J, with 8 bases between. CDR3 length: 14 amino acids. Per the germline V gene, CDR1 is SGHRS and CDR2 is YFSETQ. CDR3 sequence reads: CASSNGTNTGELFF. The CDR3 coding sequence is TGCGCCAGCAGTAATGGGACGAACACCGGGGAGCTGTTTTTT.

V gene TRBV13 combines with J gene TRBJ1-1; no firm D call. Germline V gene lookup returns CDR1 PRHDT and CDR2 FYEKMQ (reference sequence). The length of the CDR3 is 11 residues. V was shortened by 5 bases and J by 8 bases, with 9 bases between the two germline ends. The CDR3 coding sequence is TGTGCCAGCAGCCACCGGACGGAAGCTTTCTTT. As protein: CASSHRTEAFF.

This clone was counted a few times. This chain joins TRBV27 and TRBJ2-7, with a tentative D call TRBD2 (5 bases). V lost 4 bases and J lost 1, with 14 bases in between. Germline CDR1 is MNHEY and CDR2 is SMNVEV (reference sequence). This CDR3 spans 15 amino acids. The CDR3 DNA sequence: TGTGCCAGCAGTTGGAACGGGGTTGGGTCCTACGAGCAGTACTTC. Translation gives CASSWNGVGSYEQYF.

This chain uses TRBV7-9 with TRBJ2-3; D not resolved. Germline V gene data show CDR1 as SEHNR and CDR2 as FQNEAQ (reference sequence). This CDR3 spans 15 amino acids. V was clipped by 1 base and J by 2 bases, with 10 bases between them. In nucleotides, the CDR3 is TGTGCCAGCAGCTTAGAAGTCAGGTCCACAGATACGCAGTATTTT. This encodes CASSLEVRSTDTQYF.

This clone was recorded a few times. The chain uses TRBV7-3 and TRBJ1-1, with D unresolved. Germline lookup yields CDR1 SGHTA and CDR2 FQGTGA. Trimming left V 5 bases short and J 4 bases short, with 14 bases between. The CDR3 loop spans 14 amino acids. The CDR3: CASSREVWGTEAFF. The CDR3 nucleotides read TGTGCCAGCAGCCGCGAAGTGTGGGGCACTGAAGCTTTCTTT.

The chain recombines TRBV18 with TRBJ2-6; D is unclear. The ends were cut back, 3 bases at V and 2 bases at J, with 8 bases in the middle. The CDR3 contains 15 residues. CDR1 and CDR2 from the germline V gene are KGHSH and LQKENI. In DNA form, the CDR3 reads TGTGCCAGCTCACCGTTAAACGCTGGGGCCAACGTCCTGACTTTC. Amino acid sequence: CASSPLNAGANVLTF. The whole variable domain, remainder taken from reference TRBV18 and TRBJ2-6, is NAGVMQNPRHLVRRRGQEARLRCSPMKGHSHVYWYRQLPEEGLKFMVYLQKENIIDESGMPKERFSAEFPKEGPSILRIQQVVRGDSAAYFCASSPLNAGANVLTFGAGSRLTVL.

There are a few counts of this clone. The chain combines TRBV4-1 with TRBJ2-3; D may be TRBD2 (5 bases). V lost 6 bases, J lost 6 bases, and 10 bases lay in between. Germline V lookup: CDR1 MGHRA, CDR2 YSYEKL. CDR3 length: 12 amino acids. Here the CDR3 reads CASRSGNDTQYF. As DNA, the CDR3 is TGCGCCAGCAGAAGCGGAAACGATACGCAGTATTTT.

A few counts support this clone. This rearrangement joins TRBV4-2 to TRBJ2-3; the match to TRBD2 covers 9 bases. From germline, CDR1 is LGHNA and CDR2 YNFKEQ. CDR3 length equals 17 residues. V lost 0 bases to trimming and J lost 2 bases; unmatched junction nucleotides: 6. For the CDR3, the DNA is TGTGCCAGCAGCCAAGATCCTAGCGGGGCGTTCACAGATACGCAGTATTTT. Encoded protein: CASSQDPSGAFTDTQYF.

There are a few counts of this clone. J is TRBJ2-7 and V is TRBV28; TRBD2 matches 13 bases. The germline V gene has CDR1 MDHEN and CDR2 SYDVKM. The V segment lost 8 bases and the J segment 6 bases; nucleotides outside the gene matches: 7. The CDR3 consists of 14 residues. The CDR3 sequence is CASRTSGGPGEQYF. DNA of the CDR3: TGTGCCAGCCGGACTAGCGGGGGCCCTGGCGAGCAGTACTTC. Variable domain in full (rest from reference TRBV28 and TRBJ2-7): DVKVTQSSRYLVKRTGEKVFLECVQDMDHENMFWYRQDPGLGLRLIYFSYDVKMKEKGDIPEGYSVSREKKERFSLILESASTNQTSMYLCASRTSGGPGEQYFGPGTRLTVT.

This clone was found a few times. The chain employs TRBV6-5 and TRBJ2-7; D might be TRBD1 or TRBD2, each matching 5 bases. V dropped 8 bases and J dropped 3 bases, with 8 bases sitting between them. The CDR3 covers 11 residues. Germline V gene sequence: CDR1 MNHEY, CDR2 SVGAGI. As DNA, the CDR3 is TGTGCCAGCCGGGACGTCTACGAGCAGTACTTC. It specifies CASRDVYEQYF.

The V and J genes are TRBV4-1 and TRBJ2-7; D gene uncertain. The CDR3 totals 14 residues. V was trimmed by 1 base and J by 2 bases, leaving 9 bases between them. The V gene's germline CDR1 is MGHRA and CDR2 YSYEKL. CDR3 region: CASSQVSGAYEQYF. As DNA, the CDR3 is TGCGCCAGCAGCCAAGTTTCAGGAGCCTACGAGCAGTACTTC.

This clone turned up a few times. The chain has TRBV29-1 and TRBJ1-2, with a weak D call TRBD1 (5 bases). Germline CDR1 reads SQVTM; CDR2 reads ANQGSEA. V lost 5 bases, J lost 4 bases, and 14 bases lay in between. The CDR3 has 13 amino acids. The CDR3 loop is CSVRPGTGYGYTF. As DNA, the CDR3 is TGCAGCGTTCGACCCGGGACGGGCTATGGCTACACCTTC. Full variable domain (rest looked up from reference TRBV29-1 and TRBJ1-2): SAVISQKPSRDICQRGTSLTIQCQVDSQVTMMFWYRQQPGQSLTLIATANQGSEATYESGFVIDKFPISRPNLTFSTLTVSNMSPEDSSIYLCSVRPGTGYGYTFGSGTRLTVV.

The CDR3 protein is CASSAAPTNNEQFF. The CDR3 DNA sequence: TGTGCCAGCAGCGCCGCCCCCACGAACAATGAGCAGTTCTTC. The chain joins TRBV9 to TRBJ2-1; D call uncertain. The germline V gene has CDR1 SGDLS and CDR2 YYNGEE. The CDR3 contains 14 residues. Trimming removed 3 bases from V and 5 bases from J, with 12 bases in between. The whole variable domain, remainder taken from reference TRBV9 and TRBJ2-1, is DSGVTQTPKHLITATGQRVTLRCSPRSGDLSVYWYQQSLDQGLQFLIQYYNGEERAKGNILERFSAQQFPDLHSELNLSSLELGDSALYFCASSAAPTNNEQFFGPGTRLTVL.

The table lists this clone with many counts. This chain connects TRBV9 to TRBJ2-4, with D perhaps TRBD1 (5 bases). Per the germline V gene, CDR1 is SGDLS and CDR2 is YYNGEE. V was clipped by 4 bases and J by 0 bases, with 14 bases between them. This CDR3 has 16 amino acids. CDR3 sequence: CASSPQGGIAKNIQYF. The DNA for the CDR3 is TGTGCCAGCAGCCCCCAGGGTGGGATAGCCAAAAACATTCAGTACTTC.

Note on this clone: Other nucleotide sequences from this sample produce the same CDR3. The V and J genes are TRBV30 and TRBJ1-5, with TRBD1 matching over 7 bases. V was pared by 2 bases and J by 7 bases, with 8 bases of the junction left unmatched. The CDR3 covers 14 residues. The germline gives CDR1 GTSNPN, CDR2 SVGIG (reference sequence). The CDR3 DNA follows: TGTGCCTGGAGTAAAGGGGGCACGGGGCAGCCCCAGCATTTT. Translation gives CAWSKGGTGQPQHF.